This T cell receptor (beta chain) was recovered during a study of metastatic and nonmetastatic thyroid tumors. Whole-study context: The authors compared repertoires across blood and tumor or nodule tissue from malignant and benign thyroid patients.

The CDR3 is 13 amino acids. The V gene's germline CDR1 is ENHRY and CDR2 SYGVKD. The V end was cut by 6 bases, the J end by 9 bases, with 12 bases between. Findings and caveats of the study: Malignant thyroid tumors reportedly had TCR beta diversity that was significantly higher than in benign nodules, in blood and tumor.

Thyroid surgery was performed in patients who had received no treatment beforehand. Authors' methods: Differences in CDR3 between clinicopathological groups were drawn on to build a classifier intended to discriminate distant-metastatic papillary thyroid cancer patients. With MiXCR, TCRdb reprocessed the PCR reads. None of the V and J calls come from the authors' own analysis; TCRdb made them. The sample holds tens of thousands of clones; around 15% are singletons and the top ten take less than 9.5%. This clone was seen ten or more times. Antigen specificity is unknown. This TCR derives from a male donor with papillary thyroid cancer or a benign thyroid nodule (not recorded which). Some clones in this sample may be carry-over from other donors' samples. Sequencing was carried out using blood. V gene TRBV10-3 combines with J gene TRBJ1-6; a weak D match, TRBD1 (6 bases). Written as DNA, the CDR3 is TGTGCCATCAGAGACAGGTCGGGTTCACCCCTCCACTTT. Translation: CAIRDRSGSPLHF.